The rows below give T cell receptor beta chains drawn from one sample of a study of cytomegalovirus exposure and HLA in healthy donors. The data were produced by immunoSEQ multiplex PCR, yet TCRdb's version contains in-frame clones alone and is incomplete. The sample holds around 150,000 clones, 55% to 80% seen once. Sequences were obtained from PBMCs. These receptors were taken from a woman aged 40 to 49 in good health and CMV-seronegative. CDR3s include the opening cysteine and the closing phenylalanine or tryptophan. Fields, in order: CDR3 protein, CDR3 DNA, clone size, J gene, D gene, V gene. D genes are given only for firm matches. The size field is filled for only some rows; it gives once, few, many or a size class.

CASSLESGQGTVEQFF,TGTGCCAGCAGCTTAGAATCGGGACAGGGGACCGTGGAGCAGTTCTTC,.,TRBJ2-1,TRBD1,TRBV7-2
CASSFYRESSYNEQFF,TGCGCCAGCAGCTTCTACAGGGAAAGCTCCTACAATGAGCAGTTCTTC,.,TRBJ2-1,.,TRBV5-1
CASSQVGPRGSYTEAFF,TGTGCCAGCAGCCAAGTAGGTCCCAGGGGATCATACACTGAAGCTTTCTTT,.,TRBJ1-1,.,TRBV4-2
CASSQGDRIPYEQYF,TGCGCCAGCAGCCAAGGGGACAGGATCCCCTACGAGCAGTACTTC,.,TRBJ2-7,TRBD1,TRBV4-1
CASSPQTSGGADNEQFF,TGTGCCAGCAGCCCTCAGACTAGCGGGGGGGCGGATAATGAGCAGTTCTTC,.,TRBJ2-1,TRBD2,TRBV7-3
CASSFLTGNYGYTF,TGTGCCAGCAGTTTTCTGACAGGGAACTATGGCTACACCTTC,.,TRBJ1-2,TRBD1,TRBV27
CASRPPPGQGEGEAFF,TGTGCCAGCAGGCCTCCACCGGGACAGGGAGAGGGTGAAGCTTTCTTT,few,TRBJ1-1,TRBD1,TRBV7-9
CASSEDRERADTQYF,TGTGCCAGCAGTGAGGACAGGGAAAGAGCAGATACGCAGTATTTT,.,TRBJ2-3,TRBD1,TRBV9
CASSYSLAGGTDTQYF,TGTGCCAGCAGTTACTCCCTAGCGGGGGGCACAGATACGCAGTATTTT,few,TRBJ2-3,TRBD2,TRBV6-5
CASSSQRTGGNEQFF,TGTGCCAGCAGCTCCCAGAGGACAGGGGGGAATGAGCAGTTCTTC,.,TRBJ2-1,TRBD1,TRBV5-6
CSVGTGDGYTF,TGCAGCGTTGGGACAGGAGATGGCTACACCTTC,.,TRBJ1-2,TRBD1,TRBV29-1
CASSLVSSTSGTQYF,TGTGCCAGCAGCTTGGTATCGTCGACTAGTGGAACGCAGTATTTT,.,TRBJ2-3,.,TRBV5-4
CASSQEGRRGYFF,TGTGCCAGCAGCCAAGAAGGGCGAAGGGGTTATTTCTTC,few,TRBJ2-1,.,TRBV4-2
CASSSTGMETQYF,TGTGCCAGCAGCTCGACAGGGATGGAGACCCAGTACTTC,.,TRBJ2-5,TRBD1,TRBV7-3
CASSVPGQVTRAQHF,TGTGCCAGCAGCGTGCCGGGACAGGTGACAAGGGCCCAGCATTTT,.,TRBJ1-5,TRBD1,TRBV9
CAWSVGGTNEKLFF,TGTGCCTGGAGTGTTGGAGGGACTAATGAAAAACTGTTTTTT,.,TRBJ1-4,.,TRBV30
CASSPREGYTGELFF,TGTGCCAGCAGCCCGAGGGAAGGTTACACCGGGGAGCTGTTTTTT,.,TRBJ2-2,.,TRBV4-2
CASSRAENSPLHF,TGTGCCAGCTCTCGAGCGGAGAATTCACCCCTCCACTTT,.,TRBJ1-6,.,TRBV2
CAITSGNTEAFF,TGTGCCATCACCTCGGGGAACACTGAAGCTTTCTTT,.,TRBJ1-1,.,TRBV10-3
CASTLGGAGYTF,TGTGCCAGCACTCTGGGAGGGGCTGGCTACACCTTC,.,TRBJ1-2,.,TRBV28
CASSRRTGDNQPQHF,TGTGCCAGCAGCCGAAGGACAGGCGACAATCAGCCCCAGCATTTT,.,TRBJ1-5,TRBD1,TRBV4-2
CASRVEAGLYEQYF,TGTGCCAGCCGGGTTGAGGCAGGGCTCTACGAGCAGTACTTC,.,TRBJ2-7,.,TRBV6-1
CASSLADYGYTF,TGTGCCAGCAGCTTGGCGGACTATGGCTACACCTTC,.,TRBJ1-2,.,TRBV5-6
CASSEPDTRTGNTIYF,TGTGCCAGCAGTGAGCCCGACACTCGCACTGGAAACACCATATATTTT,.,TRBJ1-3,.,TRBV25-1
CASSAGRGQRNQPQHF,TGTGCCAGCAGCGCGGGCCGGGGACAGCGTAATCAGCCCCAGCATTTT,.,TRBJ1-5,TRBD1,TRBV5-6
CAWSVIGTAGTQYF,TGTGCCTGGAGTGTAATTGGGACAGCGGGTACGCAGTATTTT,.,TRBJ2-3,.,TRBV30
CASSLAGGGGANVLTF,TGTGCCAGCAGCTTAGCAGGCGGCGGAGGGGCCAACGTCCTGACTTTC,.,TRBJ2-6,.,TRBV7-9
CASSECLTGRTADTEAFF,TGCGCCAGCAGTGAGTGTCTTACGGGCCGGACAGCGGATACTGAAGCTTTCTTT,.,TRBJ1-1,.,TRBV10-1
CASSGTGRAGELFF,TGTGCCAGCAGTGGGACAGGGAGAGCCGGGGAGCTGTTTTTT,.,TRBJ2-2,TRBD1,TRBV2
CASSLGIRGQARSLSSYEQYF,TGTGCCAGCAGTTTAGGAATCAGGGGACAGGCCCGCTCCCTTAGCTCCTACGAGCAGTACTTC,few,TRBJ2-7,TRBD1,TRBV27
CASSGMGPRNTEAFF,TGTGCCAGCAGTGGGATGGGGCCCAGGAACACTGAAGCTTTCTTT,.,TRBJ1-1,.,TRBV28
CASSGEKNSPLHF,TGTGCCAGCTCAGGGGAAAAGAATTCACCCCTCCACTTT,.,TRBJ1-6,.,TRBV5-6
CASSFGQGNGEQFF,TGTGCCAGCAGCTTCGGACAGGGGAACGGTGAGCAGTTCTTC,.,TRBJ2-1,TRBD1,TRBV7-2
CASRYRPSGAFF,TGTGCCAGCAGATACAGGCCATCGGGAGCTTTCTTT,.,TRBJ1-1,.,TRBV5-8
CASSFSRRPETQYF,TGTGCCAGCAGCTTCTCACGGAGGCCAGAGACCCAGTACTTC,.,TRBJ2-5,.,TRBV7-2
CASSAGAYEQYF,TGCGCCAGCAGCGCGGGTGCCTACGAGCAGTACTTC,.,TRBJ2-7,.,TRBV5-1
CASISGQGARTEAFF,TGTGCCAGCATCTCTGGACAGGGGGCGCGCACTGAAGCTTTCTTT,.,TRBJ1-1,TRBD1,TRBV6-1
CASSSVETQYF,TGTGCCAGCAGTTCGGTAGAGACCCAGTACTTC,.,TRBJ2-5,.,TRBV28
CASRDRGSAGELFF,TGTGCCAGCCGGGACAGGGGGTCGGCCGGGGAGCTGTTTTTT,few,TRBJ2-2,TRBD1,TRBV19
CASSYQSPGQGTEAFF,TGTGCCAGCAGTTACCAATCCCCGGGGCAGGGGACTGAAGCTTTCTTT,.,TRBJ1-1,.,TRBV6-6
CASSPVAGQGGGYTF,TGTGCCAGCAGTCCCGTTGCTGGGCAGGGGGGAGGCTACACCTTC,.,TRBJ1-2,TRBD1,TRBV28
CASSPRGNTIYF,TGTGCCAGCAGTCCCCGGGGAAACACCATATATTTT,.,TRBJ1-3,.,TRBV9
CASSQTDRGLNEQFF,TGCGCCAGCAGCCAAACGGACAGGGGGTTGAATGAGCAGTTCTTC,.,TRBJ2-1,TRBD1,TRBV4-3
CASSLAGGNQPQHF,TGTGCCAGCAGCTTGGCCGGAGGCAATCAGCCCCAGCATTTT,.,TRBJ1-5,.,TRBV5-4
CAWSLEERGGYTF,TGTGCCTGGAGTCTAGAGGAGCGGGGCGGCTACACCTTC,.,TRBJ1-2,.,TRBV30
CASSPKEDRPNTEAFF,TGTGCCAGCAGCCCCAAGGAGGACAGACCGAACACTGAAGCTTTCTTT,.,TRBJ1-1,.,TRBV4-2
CASSLSRGEQFF,TGTGCCAGCAGCTTAAGCCGGGGGGAGCAGTTCTTC,.,TRBJ2-1,.,TRBV7-3
CASSLGQSNTGELFF,TGTGCCAGCAGCTTGGGGCAATCGAACACCGGGGAGCTGTTTTTT,.,TRBJ2-2,.,TRBV5-4
CAISESQGRLVGYTEAFF,TGTGCCATCAGTGAGTCTCAGGGAAGGCTAGTTGGGTACACTGAAGCTTTCTTT,few,TRBJ1-1,.,TRBV10-3
CASSFSPGGPGEQYF,TGTGCCAGCAGTTTTTCTCCCGGGGGGCCAGGCGAGCAGTACTTC,.,TRBJ2-7,.,TRBV27
CASTTPAGMQYF,TGTGCCAGCACTACGCCTGCGGGGATGCAGTACTTC,few,TRBJ2-7,.,TRBV7-2
CASRDSTYTEAFF,TGCGCCAGCCGAGACAGCACTTACACTGAAGCTTTCTTT,.,TRBJ1-1,.,TRBV10-1
CASSPGEGIQGTQYF,TGTGCCAGCAGCCCAGGGGAGGGGATCCAAGGGACCCAGTACTTC,.,TRBJ2-5,.,TRBV7-3
CAWSSGDSYNEQFF,TGTGCCTGGAGTAGCGGGGACTCCTACAATGAGCAGTTCTTC,once,TRBJ2-1,TRBD2,TRBV30
CASRGQANTEAFF,TGTGCCAGCAGGGGACAGGCGAACACTGAAGCCTTCTTT,.,TRBJ1-1,TRBD1,TRBV28